Listed below are T cell receptor beta chains from one sample, sequenced in a study of CD8+ T cells in alopecia areata. Produced via immunoSEQ multiplex PCR; TCRdb's table is partial and in-frame only. The sample lists a few hundred thousand clones, around two fifths seen once, with roughly 0.45% in the top ten. The source material was CD4+ T cells sorted from blood, sampled around week 31, from a patient treated with tofacitinib. These receptors originate from a human donor with alopecia areata. CDR3s include the opening cysteine and the closing phenylalanine or tryptophan. The D gene is left open where the match is weak. Rows give clone size only sometimes, using once, few, many, or a class for an expanded clone.

D	size	V	J	DNA	CDR3
TRBD1	-	TRBV4-1	TRBJ1-5	TGCGCCAGCAGCCAAGGCGTCTCCGGGACAGGGGGTGTTGCAAATCAGCCCCAGCATTTT	CASSQGVSGTGGVANQPQHF
-	few	TRBV11-2	TRBJ2-3	TGTGCCAGCAGCCCCAAGGTGGGGGGCACAGATACGCAGTATTTT	CASSPKVGGTDTQYF
-	-	TRBV13	TRBJ2-6	TGTGCCAGCAGGGTGCGGAGTTCTGGGGCCAACGTCCTGACTTTC	CASRVRSSGANVLTF
-	-	TRBV30	TRBJ2-3	TGTGCCTGGAGGCGAGGGAGCACAGATACGCAGTATTTT	CAWRRGSTDTQYF
TRBD1	-	TRBV6-1	TRBJ1-2	TGTGCCAGCAGTGAATATCGGACAGGGGCCTATGGCTACACCTTC	CASSEYRTGAYGYTF
TRBD1	-	TRBV29-1	TRBJ1-2	TGCAGCGTTGCCCCGGGACAGAGGACTAACTATGGCTACACCTTC	CSVAPGQRTNYGYTF
-	-	TRBV18	TRBJ1-2	TGTGCCAGCTCACAAAGCAGGGATTATGGCTACACCTTC	CASSQSRDYGYTF
-	-	TRBV4-3	TRBJ1-1	TGCGCCAGCAGGGCATTAGGGAACACTGAAGCTTTCTTT	CASRALGNTEAFF
-	few	TRBV5-1	TRBJ2-5	TGCGCCAGCAGCTTTCTGGCTCAAGAGACCCAGTACTTC	CASSFLAQETQYF
-	few	TRBV30	TRBJ2-3	TGTGCCTGGAGAGAATCTATGTGGGAAAGGACAGATACGCAGTATTTT	CAWRESMWERTDTQYF
-	few	TRBV5-6	TRBJ2-7	TGTGCCAGCGCTCGAGGCATTAGTTCGGGCGAGCAGTACTTC	CASARGISSGEQYF
-	-	TRBV30	TRBJ2-7	TGTGCCTGGAGTCGGCCCAAGGACAGTAAAGTCTACGAGCAGTACTTC	CAWSRPKDSKVYEQYF
-	many	TRBV5-1	TRBJ2-6	TGCGCCAGCAGCTTGGGGACTCGATCTGGGGCCAACGTCCTGACTTTC	CASSLGTRSGANVLTF
TRBD2	few	TRBV18	TRBJ2-1	TGTGCCAGCTCGATAGCGGGAGCCCTAATTGGGCAGTTCTTC	CASSIAGALIGQFF
-	-	TRBV5-1	TRBJ2-3	TGCGCCAGCAGCGGTCCCGGGACCACCACAGATACGCAGTATTTT	CASSGPGTTTDTQYF
-	few	TRBV6-1	TRBJ2-7	TGTGCCAGCAGCGCCCCCAATTACGAGCAGTACTTC	CASSAPNYEQYF
-	-	TRBV14	TRBJ2-5	TGTGCCAGCAGCATCCAAGAGACCCAGTACTTC	CASSIQETQYF
TRBD1	few	TRBV5-6	TRBJ1-2	TGTGCCAGCAGGATAGGACAGGGCCATTTACATGGCTACACCTTC	CASRIGQGHLHGYTF
-	few	TRBV27	TRBJ1-5	TGTGCCAGCAGTCGGGGGGACGGCAATCAGCCCCAGCATTTT	CASSRGDGNQPQHF
TRBD1	few	TRBV6-5	TRBJ2-5	TGTGCCAGCAGAAGCTTAGGGGGCTGGGAAAAGACCCAGTACTTC	CASRSLGGWEKTQYF
TRBD1	-	TRBV6-1	TRBJ1-2	TGTGCCAGCAGTGAAAGGACAGGGAGGCGCACCTTC	CASSERTGRRTF
-	few	TRBV11-2	TRBJ2-5	TGTGCCAGCAGCCCCGGGGGGCGGGTTCAAGAGACCCAGTACTTC	CASSPGGRVQETQYF
TRBD1	few	TRBV7-9	TRBJ1-4	TGTGCCAGCAGCGCCGACAGGGGTCTCGGTGAAAAACTGTTTTTT	CASSADRGLGEKLFF
-	-	TRBV12-5	TRBJ2-1	TGTGCTAGTGGAGGTACTGCGGATGAGCAGTTCTTC	CASGGTADEQFF
-	-	TRBV13	TRBJ1-2	TGTGCCAGCAGCCCGCGACTATCCACTTACTATGGCTACACCTTC	CASSPRLSTYYGYTF
TRBD2	-	TRBV30	TRBJ2-2	TGTGCCTGGGGCGGGAGCCGCACCGGGGAGCTGTTTTTT	CAWGGSRTGELFF
-	-	TRBV2	TRBJ1-1	TGTGCCAGCAGTGACGGGGACGGCGCTGAAGCTTTCTTT	CASSDGDGAEAFF
TRBD1	few	TRBV29-1	TRBJ1-5	TGCAGCGTTCGGGAGGGACAGGCGTATCAGCCCCAGCATTTT	CSVREGQAYQPQHF
TRBD1	-	TRBV4-2	TRBJ2-1	TGTGCCAGCAGCCAAGGGACAGGGGTTGTCGATGAGCAGTTCTTC	CASSQGTGVVDEQFF
-	few	TRBV29-1	TRBJ2-5	TGCAGCGGGGTAGGGGGGAAGGAGACCCAGTACTTC	CSGVGGKETQYF
-	-	TRBV7-9	TRBJ1-2	TGTGCCAGCAGCCCCCCGCCGGTCAACTATGGCTACACCTTC	CASSPPPVNYGYTF
-	-	TRBV7-3	TRBJ1-6	TGTGCCAGCAGCTCCTCGGGAACCGGATCACCCCTCCACTTT	CASSSSGTGSPLHF